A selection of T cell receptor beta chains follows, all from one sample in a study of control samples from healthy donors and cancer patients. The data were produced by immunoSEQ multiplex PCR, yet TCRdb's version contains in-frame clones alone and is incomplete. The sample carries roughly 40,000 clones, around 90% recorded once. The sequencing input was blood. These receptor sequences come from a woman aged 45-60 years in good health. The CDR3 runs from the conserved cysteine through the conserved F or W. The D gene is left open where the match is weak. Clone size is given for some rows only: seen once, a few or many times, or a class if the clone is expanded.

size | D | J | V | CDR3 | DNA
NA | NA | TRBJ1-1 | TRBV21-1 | CASSKGVNGGGTEAFF | TGTGCCAGCAGCAAAGGGGTCAATGGGGGTGGCACTGAAGCTTTCTTT
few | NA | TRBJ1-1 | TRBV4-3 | CASSQVSGRGQAFF | TGCGCCAGCAGCCAAGTATCAGGGCGTGGGCAAGCTTTCTTT
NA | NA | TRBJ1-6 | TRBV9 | CASSVELPGYNSPLHF | TGTGCCAGCAGCGTAGAACTCCCGGGTTATAATTCACCCCTCCACTTT
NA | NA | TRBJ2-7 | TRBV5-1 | CASKIGFGLEQYF | TGCGCCAGCAAAATAGGGTTTGGGTTGGAGCAGTACTTC
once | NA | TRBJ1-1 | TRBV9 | CASSVVGQGHSEAFF | TGTGCCAGCAGCGTAGTGGGGCAGGGGCATAGTGAAGCTTTCTTT
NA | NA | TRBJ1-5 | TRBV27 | CASSRRGVQPQHF | TGTGCCAGCAGCCGGAGAGGGGTTCAGCCCCAGCATTTT
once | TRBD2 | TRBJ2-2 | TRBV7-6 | CASSLAGSGGNTGELFF | TGTGCCAGCAGCTTAGCAGGAAGCGGGGGGAACACCGGGGAGCTGTTTTTT
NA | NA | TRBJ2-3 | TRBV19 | CASSMSKGYTQYF | TGTGCCAGTAGTATGTCCAAGGGGTATACGCAGTATTTT
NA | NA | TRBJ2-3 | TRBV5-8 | CASFRQPTDTQYF | TGTGCCAGCTTTAGACAGCCCACAGATACGCAGTATTTT
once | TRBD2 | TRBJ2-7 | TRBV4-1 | CASSHTSGPYEQYF | TGCGCCAGCAGCCACACTAGCGGCCCCTACGAGCAGTACTTC
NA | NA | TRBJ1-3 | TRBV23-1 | CASRFRRRILALYSGNTIYF | TGCGCCAGCAGATTCAGACGGCGGATCCTAGCCCTGTACTCTGGAAACACCATATATTTT
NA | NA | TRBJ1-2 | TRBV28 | CASSLSLGGSYGYTF | TGTGCCAGCAGTTTATCATTGGGGGGATCTTATGGCTACACCTTC
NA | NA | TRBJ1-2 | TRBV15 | CATSREKARGYGYTF | TGTGCCACCAGCAGGGAAAAGGCTCGGGGCTATGGCTACACCTTC
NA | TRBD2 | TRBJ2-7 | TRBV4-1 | CASSLRGEGKTRYEQYF | TGCGCCAGCAGCCTACGGGGGGAGGGGAAGACCCGCTACGAGCAGTACTTC
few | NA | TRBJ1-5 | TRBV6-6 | CASSPTDNQPQHF | TGTGCCAGCAGTCCGACTGACAATCAGCCCCAGCATTTT
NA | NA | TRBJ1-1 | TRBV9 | CASSASDGKTEAFF | TGTGCCAGCAGCGCGTCTGACGGAAAGACTGAAGCTTTCTTT
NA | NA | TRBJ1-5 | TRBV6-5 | CASSSGKSNQPQHF | TGTGCCAGCAGTTCGGGCAAAAGCAATCAGCCCCAGCATTTT
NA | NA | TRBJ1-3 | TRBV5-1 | CASSLGGPGNTIYF | TGCGCCAGCAGCCTCGGGGGGCCTGGAAACACCATATATTTT
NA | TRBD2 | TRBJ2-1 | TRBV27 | CASSLLRGGHEQFF | TGTGCCAGCAGTTTATTGCGGGGGGGCCATGAGCAGTTCTTC
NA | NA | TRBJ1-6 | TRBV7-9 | CASSLGESLHF | TGTGCCAGCAGCCTGGGAGAGTCCCTCCACTTT
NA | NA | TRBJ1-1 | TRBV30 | CAWRTRSGAGTEAFF | TGTGCCTGGCGTACCCGGTCAGGGGCCGGGACTGAAGCTTTCTTT
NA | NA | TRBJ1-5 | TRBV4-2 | CASSQEAARPQHF | TGTGCCAGCAGCCAAGAGGCAGCCAGACCCCAGCATTTT
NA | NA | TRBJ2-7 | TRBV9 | CASSVGEFYEQYF | TGTGCCAGCAGCGTAGGAGAGTTCTACGAGCAGTACTTC
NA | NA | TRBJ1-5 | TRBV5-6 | CASSLGYGLGGNQPQHF | TGTGCCAGCAGCTTAGGTTACGGGCTAGGCGGTAATCAGCCCCAGCATTTT
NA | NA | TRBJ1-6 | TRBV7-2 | CASSRGRYNSPLHF | TGTGCCAGCAGCCGTGGACGGTATAATTCACCCCTCCACTTT
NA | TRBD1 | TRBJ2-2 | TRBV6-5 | CASSYAGGSAGELFF | TGTGCCAGCAGTTACGCAGGGGGCAGCGCCGGGGAGCTGTTTTTT
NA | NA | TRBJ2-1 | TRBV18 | CASSPIGQTYNEQFF | TGTGCCAGCTCACCAATCGGACAGACCTACAATGAGCAGTTCTTC
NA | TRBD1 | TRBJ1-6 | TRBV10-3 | CAISQTGGNSPLHF | TGTGCCATCAGCCAGACAGGGGGGAATTCACCCCTCCACTTT
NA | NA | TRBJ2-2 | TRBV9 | CASSSGPLGGDGELFF | TGTGCCAGCAGCTCAGGCCCCCTTGGTGGGGACGGGGAGCTGTTTTTT
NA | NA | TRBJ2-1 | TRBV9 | CASSVSGARTTYNEQFF | TGTGCCAGCAGCGTATCGGGGGCCCGAACAACCTACAATGAGCAGTTCTTC
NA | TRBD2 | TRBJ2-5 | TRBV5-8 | CASSLLVAGETQYF | TGTGCCAGCAGCTTGTTGGTAGCGGGGGAGACCCAGTACTTC